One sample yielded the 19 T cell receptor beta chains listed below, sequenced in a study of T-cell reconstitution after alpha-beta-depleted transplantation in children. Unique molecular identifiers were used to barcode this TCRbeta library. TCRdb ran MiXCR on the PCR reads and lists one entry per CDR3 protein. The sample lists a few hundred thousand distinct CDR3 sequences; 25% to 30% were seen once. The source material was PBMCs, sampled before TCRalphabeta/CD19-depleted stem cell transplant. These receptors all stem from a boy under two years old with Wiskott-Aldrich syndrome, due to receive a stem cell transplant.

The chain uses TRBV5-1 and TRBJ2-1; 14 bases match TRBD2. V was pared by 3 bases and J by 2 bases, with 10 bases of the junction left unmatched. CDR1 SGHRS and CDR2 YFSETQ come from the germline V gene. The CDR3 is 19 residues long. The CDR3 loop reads CASSSMTSGRVFTYNEQFF. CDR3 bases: TGCGCCAGCAGCTCCATGACTAGCGGGAGGGTATTCACCTACAATGAGCAGTTCTTC.

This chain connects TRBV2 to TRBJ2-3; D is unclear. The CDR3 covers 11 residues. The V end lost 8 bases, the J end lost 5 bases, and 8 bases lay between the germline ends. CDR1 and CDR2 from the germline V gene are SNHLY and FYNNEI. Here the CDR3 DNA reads TGTGCCAGCGCAGGATTAGATACGCAGTATTTT. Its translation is CASAGLDTQYF.

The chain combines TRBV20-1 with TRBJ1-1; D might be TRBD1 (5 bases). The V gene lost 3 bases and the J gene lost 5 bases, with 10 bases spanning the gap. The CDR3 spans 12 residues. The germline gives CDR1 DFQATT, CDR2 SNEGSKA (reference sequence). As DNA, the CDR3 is TGCAGTGCTAGTCCCAGGGAAACTGAAGCTTTCTTT. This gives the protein CSASPRETEAFF.

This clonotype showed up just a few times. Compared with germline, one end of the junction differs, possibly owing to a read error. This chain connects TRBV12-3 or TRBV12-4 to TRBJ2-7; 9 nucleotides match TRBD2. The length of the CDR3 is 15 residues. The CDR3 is CASSLGSGSSYEQYF. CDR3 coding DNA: TGCGCCAGCAGCTTGGGTAGCGGGAGCTCCTACGAGCAGTACTTC.

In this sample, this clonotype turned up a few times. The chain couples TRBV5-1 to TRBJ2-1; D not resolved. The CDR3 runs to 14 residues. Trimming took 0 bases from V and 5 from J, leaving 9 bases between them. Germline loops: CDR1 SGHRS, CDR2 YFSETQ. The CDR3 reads CASSLVLAHNEQFF. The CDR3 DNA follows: TGCGCCAGCAGCTTGGTATTGGCTCACAATGAGCAGTTCTTC.

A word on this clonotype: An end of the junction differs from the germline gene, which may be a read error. The CDR3 loop is CASSLVLVPREQYF. The CDR3 coding sequence is TGCGCCAGTAGCTTGGTATTGGTCCCACGCGAGCAGTACTTC. The chain couples TRBV5-1 to TRBJ2-7, with D unresolved. The CDR3 consists of 14 residues. The germline gives CDR1 SGHRS, CDR2 YFSETQ.

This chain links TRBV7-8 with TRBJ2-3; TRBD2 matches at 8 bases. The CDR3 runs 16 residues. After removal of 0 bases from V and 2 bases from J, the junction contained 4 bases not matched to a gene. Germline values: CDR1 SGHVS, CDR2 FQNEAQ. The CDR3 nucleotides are TGTGCCAGCAGCTTAGCTGGACTAGCCCTCACAGATACGCAGTATTTT. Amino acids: CASSLAGLALTDTQYF.

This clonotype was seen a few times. The CDR3 nucleotides are TGTGCCAGCAGCTTGTCGGACTTCCTAGACTCGTACCAAGAGACCCAGTACTTC. Protein product: CASSLSDFLDSYQETQYF. The V call is TRBV5-5, the J call TRBJ2-5; perhaps TRBD2 as D (5 bases). Germline CDR1 and CDR2: SGHKS and YYEKEE (reference sequence). Trimming stripped 1 base from V and 0 bases from J, with 19 bases between. CDR3 length: 18 amino acids.

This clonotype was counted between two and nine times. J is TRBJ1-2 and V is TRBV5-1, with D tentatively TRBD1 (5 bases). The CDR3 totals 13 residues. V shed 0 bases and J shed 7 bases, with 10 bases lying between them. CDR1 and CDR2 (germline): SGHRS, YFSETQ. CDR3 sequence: CASSLAQGTGYTF. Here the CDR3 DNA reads TGCGCCAGCAGCTTGGCCCAGGGTACTGGCTACACCTTC.

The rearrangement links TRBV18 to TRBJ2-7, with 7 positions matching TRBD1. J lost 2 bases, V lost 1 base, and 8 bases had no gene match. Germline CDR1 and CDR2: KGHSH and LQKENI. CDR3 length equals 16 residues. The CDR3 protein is CASSPHAGGNAYEQYF. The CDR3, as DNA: TGTGCCAGCTCACCACACGCAGGGGGAAACGCCTACGAGCAGTACTTC.

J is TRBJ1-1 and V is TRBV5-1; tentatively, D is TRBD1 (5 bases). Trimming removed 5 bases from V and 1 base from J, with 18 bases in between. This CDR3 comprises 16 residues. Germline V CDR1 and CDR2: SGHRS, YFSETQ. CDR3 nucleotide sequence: TGCGCCAGCAGTCACGTTGGAGGTCAGGGGAACACTGAAGCTTTCTTT. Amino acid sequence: CASSHVGGQGNTEAFF.

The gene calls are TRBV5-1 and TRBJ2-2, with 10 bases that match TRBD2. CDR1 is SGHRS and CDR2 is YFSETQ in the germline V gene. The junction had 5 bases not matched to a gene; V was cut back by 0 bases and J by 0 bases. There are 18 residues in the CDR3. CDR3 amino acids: CASSLVLAGCSNTGELFF. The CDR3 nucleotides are TGCGCCAGCAGCTTGGTACTAGCGGGATGCTCGAACACCGGGGAGCTGTTTTTT. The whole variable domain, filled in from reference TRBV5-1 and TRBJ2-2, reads KAGVTQTPRYLIKTRGQQVTLSCSPISGHRSVSWYQQTPGQGLQFLFEYFSETQRNKGNFPGRFSGRQFSNSRSEMNVSTLELGDSALYLCASSLVLAGCSNTGELFFGEGSRLTVL.

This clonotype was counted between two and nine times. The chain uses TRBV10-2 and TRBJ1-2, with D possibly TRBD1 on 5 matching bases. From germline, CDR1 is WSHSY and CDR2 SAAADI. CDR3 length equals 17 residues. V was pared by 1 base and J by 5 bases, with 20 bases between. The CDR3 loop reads CASSELGRDRRRYGYTF. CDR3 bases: TGCGCCAGCAGTGAGTTGGGCCGGGACCGGAGGAGGTATGGCTACACCTTC.

The CDR3 sequence: CASSPGTDTDTQYF. The CDR3 DNA reads as TGTGCCAGCAGCCCGGGGACAGACACAGATACGCAGTATTTT. V is TRBV5-5 and J is TRBJ2-3; 7 bases agree with TRBD1. Germline V gene lookup returns CDR1 SGHKS and CDR2 YYEKEE (reference sequence). CDR3 size: 14 residues. With V trimmed by 4 bases and J by 2 bases, 4 bases remained unmatched. Filled out from reference TRBV5-5 and TRBJ2-3, the complete variable domain reads DAGVTQSPTHLIKTRGQQVTLRCSPISGHKSVSWYQQVLGQGPQFIFQYYEKEERGRGNFPDRFSARQFPNYSSELNVNALLLGDSALYLCASSPGTDTDTQYFGPGTRLTVL.

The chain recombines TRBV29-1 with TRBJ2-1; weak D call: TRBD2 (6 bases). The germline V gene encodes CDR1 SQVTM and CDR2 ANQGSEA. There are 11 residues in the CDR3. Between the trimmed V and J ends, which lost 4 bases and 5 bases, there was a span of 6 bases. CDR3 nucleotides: TGCAGCGTTGGACTAGACAATGAGCAGTTCTTC. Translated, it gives CSVGLDNEQFF.

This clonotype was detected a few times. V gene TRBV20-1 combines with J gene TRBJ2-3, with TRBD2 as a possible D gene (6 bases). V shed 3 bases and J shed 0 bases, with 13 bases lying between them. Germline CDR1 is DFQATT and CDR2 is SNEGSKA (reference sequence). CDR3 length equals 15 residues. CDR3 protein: CSASRFSGSTDTQYF. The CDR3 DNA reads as TGCAGTGCTAGTCGGTTCAGCGGGAGCACAGATACGCAGTATTTT.

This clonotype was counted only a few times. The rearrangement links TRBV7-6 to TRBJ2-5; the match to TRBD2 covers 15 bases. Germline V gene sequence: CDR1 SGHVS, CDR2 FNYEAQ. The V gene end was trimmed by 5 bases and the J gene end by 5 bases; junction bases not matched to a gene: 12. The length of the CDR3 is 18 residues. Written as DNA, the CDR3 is TGTGCCAGCAGCCAAATGGGACTAGCGGGAGGAGTCGGGGAGACCCAGTACTTC. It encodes CASSQMGLAGGVGETQYF.

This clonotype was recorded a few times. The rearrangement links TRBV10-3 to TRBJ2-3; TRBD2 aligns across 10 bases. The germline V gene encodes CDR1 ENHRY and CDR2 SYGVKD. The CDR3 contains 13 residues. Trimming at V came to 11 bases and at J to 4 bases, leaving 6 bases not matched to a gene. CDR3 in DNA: TGTGCCGTTACTAGCGGGACTTCAGATACGCAGTATTTT. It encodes CAVTSGTSDTQYF.

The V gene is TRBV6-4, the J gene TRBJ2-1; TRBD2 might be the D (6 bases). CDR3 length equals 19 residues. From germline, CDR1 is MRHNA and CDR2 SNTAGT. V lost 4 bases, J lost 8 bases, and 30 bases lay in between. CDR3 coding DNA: TGTGCCAGCAGTGTCTTCGGGGGTCTCAGTCGTGTGCTTCGGGATGAGCAGTTCTTC. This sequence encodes CASSVFGGLSRVLRDEQFF.